This TCR beta chain originates from a study of blood T cell repertoires in COVID-19. In the original workflow: Reference gene primer amplification gave estimated nucleated cell counts. Generated by immunoSEQ multiplex PCR, the TCRdb table keeps only in-frame clones and is missing some. D and trimming come from the DNA, and the V and J calls and clone size come from that table. The table lists more than 150,000 clones, approximately 89% of them singletons. The CDR3 spans 19 residues. With V trimmed by 9 bases and J by 1 base, 14 bases remained unmatched. The germline V gene encodes CDR1 MDHEN and CDR2 SYDVKM.

The sample taken for sequencing was peripheral blood. The source of this sequence is a man aged 40-50 years with active or convalescent COVID-19. V is TRBV28 and J is TRBJ2-3; 15 positions match TRBD2. This CDR3 reads CASPPGLAGGRRRTDTQYF. The CDR3 nucleotides read TGTGCCAGTCCGCCGGGACTAGCGGGGGGCCGTCGACGCACAGATACGCAGTATTTT.